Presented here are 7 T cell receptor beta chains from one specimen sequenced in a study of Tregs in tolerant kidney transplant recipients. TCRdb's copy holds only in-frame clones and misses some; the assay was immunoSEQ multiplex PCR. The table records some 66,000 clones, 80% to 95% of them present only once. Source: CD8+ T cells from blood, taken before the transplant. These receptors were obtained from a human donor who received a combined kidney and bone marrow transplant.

The CDR3 sequence: CASSFLGQRDYEQYF. The CDR3 bases are TGTGCCAGCAGCTTCCTGGGACAGCGCGACTACGAGCAGTACTTC. V gene TRBV13 combines with J gene TRBJ2-7, with TRBD1 matching 7 bases. The CDR3 has 15 amino acids. Trimming removed 3 bases from V and 3 bases from J; junction bases left unmatched: 8. The V gene's germline CDR1 is PRHDT and CDR2 FYEKMQ (reference sequence).

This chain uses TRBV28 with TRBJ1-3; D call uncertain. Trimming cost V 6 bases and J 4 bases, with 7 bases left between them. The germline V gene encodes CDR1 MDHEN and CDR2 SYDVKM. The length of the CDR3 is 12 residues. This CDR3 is CASRRGGNTIYF. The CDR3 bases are TGTGCCAGCAGGCGCGGAGGAAACACCATATATTTT.

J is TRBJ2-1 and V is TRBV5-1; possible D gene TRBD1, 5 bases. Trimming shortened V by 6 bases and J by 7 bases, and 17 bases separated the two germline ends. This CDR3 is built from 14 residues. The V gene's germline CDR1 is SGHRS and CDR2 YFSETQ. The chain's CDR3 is CASINLGVDNEQFF. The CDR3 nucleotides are TGCGCCAGCATTAATCTAGGGGTTGATAATGAGCAGTTCTTC.

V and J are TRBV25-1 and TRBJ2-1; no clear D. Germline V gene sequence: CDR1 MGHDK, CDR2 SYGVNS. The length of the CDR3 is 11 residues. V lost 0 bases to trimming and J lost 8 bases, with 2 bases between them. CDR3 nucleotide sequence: TGTGCCAGCAGTGAATACGATGAGCAGTTCTTC. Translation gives CASSEYDEQFF.

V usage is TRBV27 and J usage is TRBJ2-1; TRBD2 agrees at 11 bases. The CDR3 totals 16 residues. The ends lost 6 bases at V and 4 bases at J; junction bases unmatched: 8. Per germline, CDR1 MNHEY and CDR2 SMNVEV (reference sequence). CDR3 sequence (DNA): TGTGCCAGCAGCCCAATCGGGACTAGCGGATACAATGAGCAGTTCTTC. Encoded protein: CASSPIGTSGYNEQFF.

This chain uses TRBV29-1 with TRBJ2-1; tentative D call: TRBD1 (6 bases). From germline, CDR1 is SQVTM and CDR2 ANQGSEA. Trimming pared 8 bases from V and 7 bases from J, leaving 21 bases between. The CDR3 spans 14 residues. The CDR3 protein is CSSAPTGLWNEQFF. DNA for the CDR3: TGCAGCTCAGCCCCCACAGGGTTATGGAATGAGCAGTTCTTC.

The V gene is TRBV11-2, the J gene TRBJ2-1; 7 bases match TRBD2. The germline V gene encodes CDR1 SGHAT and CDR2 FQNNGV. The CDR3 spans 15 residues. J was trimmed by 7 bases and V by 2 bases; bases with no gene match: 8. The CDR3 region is CASSLITGGWNEQFF. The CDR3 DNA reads TGTGCCAGCAGCTTAATAACGGGAGGCTGGAATGAGCAGTTCTTC.